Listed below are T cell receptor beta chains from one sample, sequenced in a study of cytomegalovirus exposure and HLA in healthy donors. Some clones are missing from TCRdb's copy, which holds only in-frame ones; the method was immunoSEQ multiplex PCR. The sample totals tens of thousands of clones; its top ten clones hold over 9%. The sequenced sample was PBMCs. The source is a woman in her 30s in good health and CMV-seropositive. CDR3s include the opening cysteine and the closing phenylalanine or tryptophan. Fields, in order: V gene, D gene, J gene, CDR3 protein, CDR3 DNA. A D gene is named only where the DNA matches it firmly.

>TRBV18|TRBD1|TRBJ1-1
CASSPETGALNTEAFF
TGTGCCAGCTCACCGGAGACAGGGGCTTTGAACACTGAAGCTTTCTTT
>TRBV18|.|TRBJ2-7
CASSPPSEPYEQYF
TGTGCCAGCTCACCACCTAGCGAACCCTACGAGCAGTACTTC
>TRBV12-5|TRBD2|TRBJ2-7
CASGSAKTSVYEQYF
TGTGCTAGTGGTTCGGCCAAGACTAGCGTTTACGAGCAGTACTTC
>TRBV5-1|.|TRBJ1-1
CASSEQVGSTEAFF
TGCGCCAGCAGCGAACAGGTGGGCTCCACTGAAGCTTTCTTT
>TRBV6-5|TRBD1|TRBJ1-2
CASSHRGGYGYTF
TGTGCCAGCAGTCACAGGGGGGGGTATGGCTACACCTTC
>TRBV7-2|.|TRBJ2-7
CASSIDPWARYEQYF
TGTGCCAGCAGCATCGACCCGTGGGCCCGCTACGAGCAGTACTTC
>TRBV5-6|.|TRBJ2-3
CASSLGLSTDTQYF
TGTGCCAGCAGCTTAGGACTAAGCACAGATACGCAGTATTTT
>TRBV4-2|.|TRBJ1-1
CASSQERDSRTEAFF
TGTGCCAGCAGCCAAGAACGCGACAGCCGAACTGAAGCTTTCTTT
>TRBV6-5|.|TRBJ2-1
CASSYRGNNEQFF
TGTGCCAGCAGTTATCGAGGGAACAATGAGCAGTTCTTC
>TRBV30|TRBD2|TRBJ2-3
CAWIKDGTSGGAGADTQYF
TGTGCCTGGATTAAAGATGGGACTAGCGGGGGGGCTGGTGCTGATACGCAGTATTTT
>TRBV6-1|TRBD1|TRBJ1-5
CASSEWGGQGGNQPQHF
TGTGCCAGCAGTGAATGGGGGGGACAGGGAGGCAATCAGCCCCAGCATTTT
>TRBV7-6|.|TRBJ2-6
CASSSTAGRSGANVLTF
TGTGCCAGCAGCTCCACGGCAGGGCGCTCTGGGGCCAACGTCCTGACTTTC
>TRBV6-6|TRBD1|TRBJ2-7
CASRGQDKAFYEQYF
TGTGCCAGCAGGGGACAGGATAAAGCTTTCTACGAGCAGTACTTC
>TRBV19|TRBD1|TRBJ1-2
CASSARQGADYGYTF
TGTGCCAGTAGTGCAAGACAGGGGGCTGACTATGGCTACACCTTC
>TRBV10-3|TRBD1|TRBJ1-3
CAIRPGQGAGNTIYF
TGTGCCATCAGGCCGGGACAGGGGGCTGGAAACACCATATATTTT
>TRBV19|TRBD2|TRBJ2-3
CASSITGTTPDTQYF
TGTGCCAGTAGTATAACCGGGACTACCCCAGATACGCAGTATTTT
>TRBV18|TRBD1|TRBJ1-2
CASSPGDRRYIGYTF
TGTGCCAGCTCACCGGGGGACAGGCGGTATATTGGCTACACCTTC
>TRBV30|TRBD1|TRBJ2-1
CACHSAWDRPYNEQFF
TGTGCCTGCCACTCGGCCTGGGACAGGCCCTACAATGAGCAGTTCTTC
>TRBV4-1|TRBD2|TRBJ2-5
CASSQSLTSGRETQYF
TGCGCCAGCAGCCAATCCCTGACTAGCGGGAGGGAGACCCAGTACTTC
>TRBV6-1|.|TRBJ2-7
CASTLSGLLSYEQYF
TGTGCCAGCACCCTAAGCGGGCTCCTGTCCTACGAGCAGTACTTC
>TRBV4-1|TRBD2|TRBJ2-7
CASSRPYCYLAGGRYEQYF
TGCGCCAGCAGCCGCCCGTACTGCTATCTAGCGGGGGGGCGGTACGAGCAGTACTTC
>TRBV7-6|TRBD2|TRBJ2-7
CASSPRGGAYEQYF
TGTGCCAGCAGCCCCCGGGGGGGGGCCTACGAGCAGTACTTC
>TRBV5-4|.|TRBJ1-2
CASSLERGRNGYTF
TGTGCCAGCAGCTTGGAAAGGGGTAGGAATGGCTACACCTTC
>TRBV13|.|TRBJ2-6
CASSYHKVEGEAFSSGANVLTF
TGTGCCAGCAGCTACCATAAAGTGGAGGGAGAGGCTTTCAGCTCTGGGGCCAACGTCCTGACTTTC
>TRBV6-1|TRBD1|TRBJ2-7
CASSEWTGGEYEQYF
TGTGCCAGCAGTGAATGGACAGGGGGCGAATACGAGCAGTACTTC
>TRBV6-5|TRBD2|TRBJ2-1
CASSSLLAERYNEQFF
TGTGCCAGCAGTTCCCTACTAGCGGAGAGATACAATGAGCAGTTCTTC
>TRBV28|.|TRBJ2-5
CASREGHEETQYF
TGTGCCAGCAGAGAGGGCCACGAAGAGACCCAGTACTTC
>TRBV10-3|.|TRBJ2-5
CAIRGGGGETQYF
TGTGCCATCAGGGGGGGAGGTGGAGAGACCCAGTACTTC
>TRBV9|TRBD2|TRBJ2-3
CASSPLAGGGSTDTQYF
TGTGCCAGCAGCCCACTAGCGGGAGGTGGGAGCACAGATACGCAGTATTTT
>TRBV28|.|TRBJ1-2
CASSPTGIYGYTF
TGTGCCAGCAGTCCAACAGGGATCTATGGCTACACCTTC
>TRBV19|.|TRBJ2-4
CASRGGKNIQYF
TGTGCCAGCCGGGGTGGCAAAAACATTCAGTACTTC
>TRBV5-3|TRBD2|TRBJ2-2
CARSCEAGGPVNTGELFF
TGTGCCAGAAGCTGTGAAGCGGGAGGGCCGGTGAACACCGGGGAGCTGTTTTTT
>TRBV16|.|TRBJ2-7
CASSPRGGNVEQYF
TGTGCCAGCAGCCCCCGGGGAGGTAATGTCGAGCAGTACTTC
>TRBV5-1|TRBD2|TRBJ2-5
CASSTGLNQETQYF
TGCGCCAGCAGCACGGGACTAAACCAAGAGACCCAGTACTTC
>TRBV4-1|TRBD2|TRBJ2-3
CASSQAGGGGTDTQYF
TGCGCCAGCAGCCAAGCGGGGGGTGGGGGCACAGATACGCAGTATTTT
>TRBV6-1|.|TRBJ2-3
CASSEHPGDKQYF
TGTGCCAGCAGTGAACATCCCGGGGATAAGCAGTATTTT
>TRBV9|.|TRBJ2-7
CASIQTSF
TGTGCCAGCATACAGACTAGTTTC
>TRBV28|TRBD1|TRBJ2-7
CASSSGQGAYEQYF
TGTGCCAGCAGTTCAGGACAGGGGGCCTACGAGCAGTACTTC
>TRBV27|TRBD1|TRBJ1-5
CASSLSPGTGVQPQHF
TGTGCCAGCAGTTTGTCCCCCGGGACAGGGGTTCAGCCCCAGCATTTT
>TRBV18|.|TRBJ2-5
CASSPRTRQETQYF
TGTGCCAGCTCACCGCGGACTCGGCAAGAGACCCAGTACTTC
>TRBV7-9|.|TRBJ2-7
CASSFGEQGGYEQYF
TGTGCCAGCAGCTTCGGGGAGCAGGGGGGTTACGAGCAGTACTTC
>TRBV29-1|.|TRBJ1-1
CSVERTEDGTEAFF
TGCAGCGTTGAGAGGACAGAGGATGGCACTGAAGCTTTCTTT
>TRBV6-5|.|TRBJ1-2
CASRRSAMGYTF
TGTGCCAGCCGACGGAGTGCTATGGGCTACACCTTC
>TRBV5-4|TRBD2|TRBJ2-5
CASSFGLVEETQYF
TGTGCCAGCAGCTTTGGACTAGTAGAAGAGACCCAGTACTTC
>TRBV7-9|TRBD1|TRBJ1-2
CASSIEYRGHGYTF
TGTGCCAGCAGCATTGAATACAGGGGGCATGGCTACACCTTC